This TCR beta chain was obtained from a study of T cell responses to AZD1222 COVID-19 vaccine. Study-level findings and limits: Spike-specific TCR breadth and depth were elevated following two AZD1222 doses. No day 14 peak samples; only post-peak repertoires were characterized. Vaccine-associated CD4 TCRs ranged over spike, dominating at 160-218 and 743-854. White British ancestry dominated among donors, who included more females, and clonal diversity was possibly underestimated.

The repertoire was sequenced with immunoSEQ multiplex PCR; TCRdb's copy has only in-frame clones and lacks some. The table includes under 20,000 clones, more than 70% detected once. Germline V gives CDR1 LGHNA, CDR2 YNFKEQ. V was shortened by 6 bases and J by 2 bases, with 13 bases between the two germline ends. The length of the CDR3 is 14 residues. The table lists this clone with a count of one. Its target is not known. The sequence came from an adult who received the AZD1222 COVID-19 vaccine. Sequencing used peripheral blood, obtained 28 days after the second AZD1222 dose. The gene calls are TRBV4-2 and TRBJ1-1, with D tentatively TRBD1 (6 bases). The CDR3 protein is CASRLTGFNTEAFF. The CDR3 DNA is TGTGCCAGCAGACTTACAGGGTTTAACACTGAAGCTTTCTTT.